The rows below give T cell receptor beta chains drawn from one sample of a study of identical twins. MiXCR was run by TCRdb on the 5' RACE reads, yielding one entry per CDR3 protein. Of roughly 470,000 distinct CDR3 sequences in the sample, 14% were seen once. These data also featured in a second study, about yellow fever vaccine responses in identical twins.

Sequencing used CD4+ T cells sorted from blood. The receptors were sampled from a young woman in good health. Both conserved end residues are trimmed from each CDR3. The size field is filled for only some rows; it gives once, few, many or a size class.

>TRBV10-3|-
AISESTASGGWVEQY
>TRBV18|few
ASSPGGDIHSLH
>TRBV7-8|few
ASSWQTSADTQY
>TRBV5-1|-
ASSFTGLSSYEQY
>TRBV7-2|-
AGSPGRGEQF
>TRBV4-1|-
ASSPYRGGRTDTQY
>TRBV7-2|many
ASKVRLAGEETQY
>TRBV5-1|-
ASSILQGAGANVLT
>TRBV5-1|many
ASSFAPTQSDTQY
>TRBV15|-
ATSRDITTGELF
>TRBV9|few
ASSVATRFGGRSNEQF
>TRBV6-5|-
ASSYGLADSYEQY
>TRBV10-3|-
AISAASGGYNEQF
>TRBV20-1|-
SARGPNQPQH
>TRBV29-1|many
SVGFGSGYTDTQY
>TRBV12-3/TRBV12-4|few
ASSSTSSNTGELF
>TRBV3-1|-
ASSRGNTQY
>TRBV6-2/TRBV6-3|-
ASSPLDSIYNEQF
>TRBV11-2|-
ASSSRLAGDLAKNIQY
>TRBV20-1|few
SATPADANIQY
>TRBV4-2|many
ASSQVGGAGANVLT
>TRBV18|many
ASSSYGTGGEKLF
>TRBV10-3|few
AISRAGVEKLF
>TRBV18|many
ASSPLGPSTDTQY
>TRBV5-6|few
ASSYSLVADYNEQF
>TRBV9|many
ASSAGGVPQETQY
>TRBV6-1|few
ASSITGTSVNPQETQY
>TRBV20-1|-
SATLLRGAKNIQY
>TRBV7-8|few
ASSLERGRREKLF
>TRBV7-2|once
ASRLADKAF
>TRBV7-9|-
ASSNTSYEQY
>TRBV12-3/TRBV12-4|few
ASSPGTGATGELF
>TRBV20-1|few
SARGRDRSSYEQY
>TRBV6-5|few
ASSYGGLNLEAQY
>TRBV28|few
ASRGRTTDGTQY
>TRBV12-3/TRBV12-4|-
ASRSGRGAYEQY
>TRBV7-7|many
ASSLASGRLETQY
>TRBV20-1|-
SGQGARYEQY
>TRBV5-1|-
ASSLSPGTDNSPLH
>TRBV7-9|few
ASSTGQGARDQPQH
>TRBV20-1|-
SASLAGGRTGELF
>TRBV6-5|few
ASSYITTSSSGELF
>TRBV12-3/TRBV12-4|few
ASSLGAQVISYEQY
>TRBV3-1|many
ASSLRTGPPQETQY
>TRBV11-3|-
ASSLDGGTEETQY
>TRBV20-1|few
SAREGGGGEQF
>TRBV20-1|few
SAEVAWKFIDTQY